The clone carrying this T cell receptor beta chain came up a few times. The junction does not match germline at one end; this may be a read error. Time point meaning: before trial treatment. First-strand cDNA used TRAV- and TRBV-specific primers, covering alpha and beta chains. TCRs were amplified for around 20 PCR cycles with a constant-region primer and V-primer adapter. After the mRNA was isolated, it was amplified using in vitro transcription. TCRdb fed the reads into MiXCR, producing one record per CDR3 protein. The sample has 30,000 to 50,000 distinct CDR3 sequences, 31% seen once. The CDR3 covers 18 residues. CDR1 and CDR2 (germline): LGHDT, YNNKEL (reference sequence). These data are taken from a study of low-dose radiotherapy and immunotherapy resistance in tumors. About the study: The study delivered 0.5 Gy per fraction every 2 weeks to Cohort 1, totaling 6.5 Gy.

The sequenced sample was PBMCs, obtained before treatment. This clonotype was obtained from a male donor with gallbladder cancer. The chain links TRBV3-1 to TRBJ2-5; no clear D. Here the CDR3 DNA reads TGTGCCAGCAGCCAAAGAAACGCCAGGCCGCGCTACCATGAGACCCAGTACTTC. Residues: CASSQRNARPRYHETQYF.